The present entry profiles one TCR beta chain with its context. This sample was included in a study of blood T cell repertoires in COVID-19. At the level of the study: Collection of acute and convalescent COVID-19 samples took place in the United States, Italy and Spain.

After removal of 0 bases from V and 5 bases from J, the junction contained 10 bases not matched to a gene. CDR1 is SGHTA and CDR2 is FQGTGA in the germline V gene. The CDR3 length is 18 residues. Using immunoSEQ multiplex PCR, the repertoire was profiled, and TCRdb retains in-frame clones only, with some absent. Counted here are fewer than 150,000 clones, about 84% occurring once; the ten biggest clones make up over 7.5%. This rearrangement joins TRBV7-3 to TRBJ2-1, with TRBD2 matching 10 bases. The sequenced sample was peripheral blood. This clonotype was sampled from a woman aged 80 or over in a cohort sampled during active or convalescent COVID-19. For the CDR3, the DNA is TGTGCCAGCAGCTTAACCCCTAAGCGGGGGGGCCTCGACAATGAGCAGTTCTTC. It encodes CASSLTPKRGGLDNEQFF.